This TCR beta chain was recovered during a study of blood T cell repertoires in COVID-19. Overall study: Some COVID-19 samples were acute and others convalescent; all came from the United States, Italy and Spain. From T cells, B-cell-depleted T cells, or PBMCs came the material, which was cDNA or gDNA.

The authors' processing: By means of reference gene primer amplification, nucleated cell counts were estimated. Repertoires were generated with immunoSEQ multiplex PCR, while TCRdb's copy carries only in-frame clones and drops some. That table is the source of V, J and clone size, and D and trimming were worked out from the DNA. This table has approximately 380,000 clones, less than 85% appearing once. The receptor was isolated from a woman aged 18-35 years with acute or convalescent COVID-19. Material for sequencing was peripheral blood.

CDR3 DNA: TGCGCCAGCAGTCCGGACCCGGGGGGACGGGACACTGAAGCTTTCTTT. Encoded protein: CASSPDPGGRDTEAFF. This chain joins TRBV10-1 and TRBJ1-1, with a possible D match to TRBD1 (5 bases). Per the germline V gene, CDR1 is WNHNN and CDR2 is SYGVQD (reference sequence). The CDR3 runs 16 residues. V was pared by 5 bases and J by 3 bases, with 19 bases between.